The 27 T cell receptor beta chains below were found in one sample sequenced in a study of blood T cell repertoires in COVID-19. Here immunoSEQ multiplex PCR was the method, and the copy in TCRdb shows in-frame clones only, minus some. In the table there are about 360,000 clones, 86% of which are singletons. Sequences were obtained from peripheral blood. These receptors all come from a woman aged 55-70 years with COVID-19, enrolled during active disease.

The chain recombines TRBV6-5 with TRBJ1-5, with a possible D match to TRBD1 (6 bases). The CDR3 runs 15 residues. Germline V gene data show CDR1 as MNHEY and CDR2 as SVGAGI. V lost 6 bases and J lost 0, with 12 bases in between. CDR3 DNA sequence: TGTGCCAGCAGGTCGGGGGGGCGTAGCAATCAGCCCCAGCATTTT. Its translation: CASRSGGRSNQPQHF.

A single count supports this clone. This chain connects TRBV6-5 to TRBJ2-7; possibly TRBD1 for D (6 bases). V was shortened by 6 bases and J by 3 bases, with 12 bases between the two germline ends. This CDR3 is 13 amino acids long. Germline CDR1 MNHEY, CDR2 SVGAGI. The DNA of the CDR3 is TGTGCCAGCAGCCAGGGACATATCTACGAGCAGTACTTC. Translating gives CASSQGHIYEQYF.

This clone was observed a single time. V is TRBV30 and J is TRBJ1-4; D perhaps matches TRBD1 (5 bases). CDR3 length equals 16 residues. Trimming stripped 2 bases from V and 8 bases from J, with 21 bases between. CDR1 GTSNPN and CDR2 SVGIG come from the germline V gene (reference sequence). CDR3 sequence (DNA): TGTGCCTGGAGTCTCCTGGGACTTCTCAAGGGCGAAAAACTGTTTTTT. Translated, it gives CAWSLLGLLKGEKLFF.

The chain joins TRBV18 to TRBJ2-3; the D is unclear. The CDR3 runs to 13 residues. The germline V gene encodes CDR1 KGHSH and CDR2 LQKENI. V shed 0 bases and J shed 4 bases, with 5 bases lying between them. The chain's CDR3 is CASSPPGADTQYF. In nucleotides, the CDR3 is TGTGCCAGCTCACCACCGGGCGCAGATACGCAGTATTTT.

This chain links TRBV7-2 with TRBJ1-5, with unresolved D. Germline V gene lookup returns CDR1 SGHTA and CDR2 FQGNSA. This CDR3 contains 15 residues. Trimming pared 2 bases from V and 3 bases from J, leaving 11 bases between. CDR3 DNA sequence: TGTGCCAGCAGCTTATATGCAGGCCTCAATCAGCCCCAGCATTTT. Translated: CASSLYAGLNQPQHF.

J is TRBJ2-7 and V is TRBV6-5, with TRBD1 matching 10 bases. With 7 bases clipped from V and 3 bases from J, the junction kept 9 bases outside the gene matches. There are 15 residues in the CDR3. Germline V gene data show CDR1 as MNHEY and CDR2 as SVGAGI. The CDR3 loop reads CASIRTGTGVYEQYF. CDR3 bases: TGTGCCAGCATTCGTACCGGGACAGGGGTCTACGAGCAGTACTTC.

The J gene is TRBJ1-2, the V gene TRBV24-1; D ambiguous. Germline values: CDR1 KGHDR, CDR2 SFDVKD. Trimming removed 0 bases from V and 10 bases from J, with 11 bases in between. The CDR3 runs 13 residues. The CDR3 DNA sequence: TGTGCCACCAGTGATTTGGCGGGGTCCCTCTACACCTTC. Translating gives CATSDLAGSLYTF.

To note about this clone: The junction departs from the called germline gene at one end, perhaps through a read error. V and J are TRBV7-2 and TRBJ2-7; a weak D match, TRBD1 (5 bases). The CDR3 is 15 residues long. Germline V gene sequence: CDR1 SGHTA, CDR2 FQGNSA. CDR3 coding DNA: TGTGCCAGCAGGTTAGGGCCCAGGGATATATACGAGCAGTACTTC. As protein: CASRLGPRDIYEQYF.

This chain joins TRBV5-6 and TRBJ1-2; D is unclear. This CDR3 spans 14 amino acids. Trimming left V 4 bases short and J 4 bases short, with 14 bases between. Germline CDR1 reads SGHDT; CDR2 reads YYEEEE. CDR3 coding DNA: TGTGCCAGCAGCCCAGGTACGGAAGTCTATGGCTACACCTTC. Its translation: CASSPGTEVYGYTF.

In nucleotides, the CDR3 is TGCAGCGTAGGCAAGGGACTAGCGGGGGACTACGAGCAGTACTTC. This gives the protein CSVGKGLAGDYEQYF. J is TRBJ2-7 and V is TRBV29-1, with TRBD2 identical over 14 bases. CDR3 length equals 15 residues. Germline CDR1 and CDR2: SQVTM and ANQGSEA. Germline trimming cut 6 bases from V and 3 bases from J; bases unmatched to any gene: 7.

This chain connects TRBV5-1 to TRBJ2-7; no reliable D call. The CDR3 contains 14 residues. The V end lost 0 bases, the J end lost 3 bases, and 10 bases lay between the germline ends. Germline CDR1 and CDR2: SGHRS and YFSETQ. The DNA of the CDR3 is TGCGCCAGCAGCTTGGGCCCAGAAATCTACGAGCAGTACTTC. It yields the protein CASSLGPEIYEQYF.

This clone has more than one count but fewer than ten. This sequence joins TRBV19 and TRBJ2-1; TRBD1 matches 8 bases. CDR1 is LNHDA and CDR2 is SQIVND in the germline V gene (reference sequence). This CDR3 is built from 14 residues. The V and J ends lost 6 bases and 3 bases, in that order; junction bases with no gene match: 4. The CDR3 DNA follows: TGTGCCAGTAGAGGACAGGGCTTCTACAATGAGCAGTTCTTC. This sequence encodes CASRGQGFYNEQFF. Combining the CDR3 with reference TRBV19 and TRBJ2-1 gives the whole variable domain DGGITQSPKYLFRKEGQNVTLSCEQNLNHDAMYWYRQDPGQGLRLIYYSQIVNDFQKGDIAEGYSVSREKKESFPLTVTSAQKNPTAFYLCASRGQGFYNEQFFGPGTRLTVL.

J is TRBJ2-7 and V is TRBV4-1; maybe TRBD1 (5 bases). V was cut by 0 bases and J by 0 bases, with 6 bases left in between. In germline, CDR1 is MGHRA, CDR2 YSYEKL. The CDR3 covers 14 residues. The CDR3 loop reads CASSQERGSYEQYF. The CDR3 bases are TGCGCCAGCAGCCAAGAAAGGGGCTCCTACGAGCAGTACTTC.

CDR3 protein: CASSLNTGNTEAFF. The CDR3 bases are TGCGCCAGCAGCCTAAACACAGGGAACACTGAAGCTTTCTTT. The rearrangement uses TRBV5-1 and TRBJ1-1, with a weak D call TRBD1 (5 bases). V lost 4 bases and J lost 1, with 11 bases in between. The CDR3 sequence is 14 residues long. Germline V gives CDR1 SGHRS, CDR2 YFSETQ. The complete variable domain, with remaining parts taken from reference TRBV5-1 and TRBJ1-1, reads KAGVTQTPRYLIKTRGQQVTLSCSPISGHRSVSWYQQTPGQGLQFLFEYFSETQRNKGNFPGRFSGRQFSNSRSEMNVSTLELGDSALYLCASSLNTGNTEAFFGQGTRLTVV.

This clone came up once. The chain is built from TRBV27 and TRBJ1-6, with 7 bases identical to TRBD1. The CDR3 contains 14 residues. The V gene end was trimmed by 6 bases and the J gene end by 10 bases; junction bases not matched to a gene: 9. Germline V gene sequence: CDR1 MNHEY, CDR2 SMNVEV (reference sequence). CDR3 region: CASSTQGSGSPLHF. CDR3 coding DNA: TGTGCCAGCAGCACACAGGGGTCGGGGTCACCCCTCCACTTT.

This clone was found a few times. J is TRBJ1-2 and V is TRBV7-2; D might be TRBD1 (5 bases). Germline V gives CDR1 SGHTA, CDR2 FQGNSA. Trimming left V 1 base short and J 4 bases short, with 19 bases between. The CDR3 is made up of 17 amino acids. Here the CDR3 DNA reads TGTGCCAGCAGCTTAGATTTCCAGGGCACGCGTGCCTATGGCTACACCTTC. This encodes CASSLDFQGTRAYGYTF.

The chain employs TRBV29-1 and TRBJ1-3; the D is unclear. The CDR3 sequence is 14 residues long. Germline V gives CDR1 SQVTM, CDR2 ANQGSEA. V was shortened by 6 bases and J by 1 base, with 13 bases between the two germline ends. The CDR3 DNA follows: TGCAGCGTCGCCCCGGGGAGGTCTGGAAACACCATATATTTT. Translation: CSVAPGRSGNTIYF.

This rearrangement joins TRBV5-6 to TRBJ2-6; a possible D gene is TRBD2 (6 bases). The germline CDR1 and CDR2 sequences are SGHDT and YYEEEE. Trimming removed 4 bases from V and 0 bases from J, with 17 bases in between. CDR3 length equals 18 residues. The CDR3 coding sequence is TGTGCCAGCAGCAGCCGCGGAGGGAAGCCCTCTGGGGCCAACGTCCTGACTTTC. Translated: CASSSRGGKPSGANVLTF.

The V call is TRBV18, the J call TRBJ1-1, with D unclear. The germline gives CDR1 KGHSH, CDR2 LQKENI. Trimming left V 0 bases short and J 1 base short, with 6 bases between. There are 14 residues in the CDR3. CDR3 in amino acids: CASSPPRSNTEAFF. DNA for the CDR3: TGTGCCAGCTCACCACCGAGATCGAACACTGAAGCTTTCTTT.

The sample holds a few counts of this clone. CDR3 residues: CASSKLGQGADTEAFF. CDR3 bases: TGTGCCAGCAGCAAACTGGGACAGGGGGCAGACACTGAAGCTTTCTTT. The chain combines TRBV21-1 with TRBJ1-1; TRBD1 reflects the table's D call only, with no check against the DNA. TRBV21-1 is termed a pseudogene. The CDR3 totals 16 residues.

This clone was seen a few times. CDR3 region: CASSLHREYGYTF. DNA of the CDR3: TGTGCCAGCAGTTTGCACAGGGAATATGGCTACACCTTC. The chain recombines TRBV12-3 or TRBV12-4 with TRBJ1-2; tentative D call: TRBD1 (6 bases). This CDR3 has 13 amino acids. The germline V and J ends were trimmed by 3 bases and 5 bases, with 10 bases remaining between them.

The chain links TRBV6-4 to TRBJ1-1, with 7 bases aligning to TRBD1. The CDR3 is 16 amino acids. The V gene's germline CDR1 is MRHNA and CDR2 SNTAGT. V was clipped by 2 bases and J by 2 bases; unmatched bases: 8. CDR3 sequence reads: CASSDTRDRLNTEAFF. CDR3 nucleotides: TGTGCCAGCAGTGACACCCGGGACAGACTAAACACTGAAGCTTTCTTT.

The CDR3 sequence: CASSWFTDNEQFF. DNA of the CDR3: TGCGCCAGCAGCTGGTTTACTGACAATGAGCAGTTCTTC. The chain recombines TRBV5-1 with TRBJ2-1, with D unresolved. The CDR3 contains 13 residues. Per the germline V gene, CDR1 is SGHRS and CDR2 is YFSETQ. The V end was cut by 3 bases, the J end by 5 bases, with 9 bases between.

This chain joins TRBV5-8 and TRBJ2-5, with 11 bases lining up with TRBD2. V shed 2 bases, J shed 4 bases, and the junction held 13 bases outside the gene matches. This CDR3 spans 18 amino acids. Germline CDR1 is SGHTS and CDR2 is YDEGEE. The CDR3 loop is CASSLLSRTSGGGETQYF. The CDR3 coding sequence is TGTGCCAGCAGCTTATTAAGTCGAACTAGCGGGGGAGGAGAGACCCAGTACTTC. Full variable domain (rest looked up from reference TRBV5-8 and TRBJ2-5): EAGVTQSPTHLIKTRGQQATLRCSPISGHTSVYWYQQALGLGLQFLLWYDEGEERNRGNFPPRFSGRQFPNYSSELNVNALELEDSALYLCASSLLSRTSGGGETQYFGPGTRLLVL.

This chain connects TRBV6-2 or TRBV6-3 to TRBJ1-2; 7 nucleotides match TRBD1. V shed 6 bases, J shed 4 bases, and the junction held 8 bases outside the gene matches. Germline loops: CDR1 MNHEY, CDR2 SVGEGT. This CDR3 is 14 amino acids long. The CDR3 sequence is CASSYSGTVYGYTF. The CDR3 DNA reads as TGTGCCAGCAGCTATTCCGGGACAGTCTATGGCTACACCTTC.

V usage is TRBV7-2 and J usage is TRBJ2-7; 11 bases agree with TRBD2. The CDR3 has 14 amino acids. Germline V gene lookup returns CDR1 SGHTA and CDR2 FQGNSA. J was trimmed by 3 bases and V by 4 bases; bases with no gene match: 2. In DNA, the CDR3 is TGTGCCAGCAGCTACACTAGCGGGGGCTACGAGCAGTACTTC. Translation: CASSYTSGGYEQYF.

The CDR3 sequence: CALRGGSNTEAFF. The CDR3 coding sequence is TGTGCCCTTAGGGGAGGGTCGAACACTGAAGCTTTCTTT. The chain combines TRBV10-3 with TRBJ1-1; a weak D match, TRBD1 (5 bases). Trimming removed 11 bases at V and 1 base at J, with 14 bases between. Germline loops: CDR1 ENHRY, CDR2 SYGVKD. The CDR3 runs to 13 residues.